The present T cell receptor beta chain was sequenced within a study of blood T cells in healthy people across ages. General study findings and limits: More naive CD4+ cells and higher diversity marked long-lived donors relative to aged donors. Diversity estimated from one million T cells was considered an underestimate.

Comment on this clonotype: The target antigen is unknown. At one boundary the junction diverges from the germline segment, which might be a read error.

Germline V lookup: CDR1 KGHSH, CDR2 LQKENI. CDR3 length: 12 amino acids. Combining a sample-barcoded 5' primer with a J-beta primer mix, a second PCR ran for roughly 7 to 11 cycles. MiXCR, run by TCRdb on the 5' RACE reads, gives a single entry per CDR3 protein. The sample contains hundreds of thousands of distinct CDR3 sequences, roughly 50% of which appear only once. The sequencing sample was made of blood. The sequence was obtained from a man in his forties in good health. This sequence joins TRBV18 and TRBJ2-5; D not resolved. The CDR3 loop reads CASAPKKETQYF. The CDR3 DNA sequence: TGTGCCAGCGCACCTAAAAAAGAGACCCAGTACTTC. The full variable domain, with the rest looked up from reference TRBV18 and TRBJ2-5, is NAGVMQNPRHLVRRRGQEARLRCSPMKGHSHVYWYRQLPEEGLKFMVYLQKENIIDESGMPKERFSAEFPKEGPSILRIQQVVRGDSAAYFCASAPKKETQYFGPGTRLLVL.